This entry is about one T cell receptor beta chain. Its specificity is not known. Use of 60 Vbeta and 13 Jbeta primers characterized the PCR. Clones were sequenced by immunoSEQ multiplex PCR, and TCRdb holds only the in-frame ones, with some missing. Of over 110,000 clones detected, around 79% appear once; the ten largest clones hold 3.1%. These data are taken from a study of cytomegalovirus exposure and HLA in healthy donors. Whole-study results and caveats: It was taken for granted in presence/absence analyses that sequencing depth across donors was roughly uniform. HLA alleles showed associations with 16,951 TCR beta sequences in a later analysis, at a 0.05 false discovery rate. Cytomegalovirus-associated status was assigned to about 180 TCR beta chains.

This clonotype was obtained from a female donor in good health and CMV-seronegative. The sequencing sample was made of PBMCs.

The CDR3 here is CASSLDRGYQETQYF. In DNA form, the CDR3 reads TGTGCCAGCAGCTTAGACCGCGGGTACCAAGAGACCCAGTACTTC. The chain combines TRBV11-2 with TRBJ2-5; D is possibly TRBD2 (5 bases). V dropped 0 bases and J dropped 0 bases, with 8 bases sitting between them. Germline CDR1 SGHAT, CDR2 FQNNGV. The CDR3 totals 15 residues.